Listed here are 28 T cell receptor beta chains from one sample, sequenced in a study of shared clonotypes between healthy human individuals. Sequencing used immunoSEQ multiplex PCR; TCRdb keeps in-frame clones, though not all of them. The table records over a million clones, around three quarters of them present only once. Input material: memory CD4+ T cells from PBMCs. Subset denoted: CD45RA-negative fraction. These receptors all stem from a man in his late teens or twenties in good health. Some clones in this sample may be carry-over from other donors' samples.

This clone was seen a few times. The chain combines TRBV5-1 with TRBJ2-7; D may match TRBD1 or TRBD2 (6 bases each). CDR1 and CDR2 from the germline V gene are SGHRS and YFSETQ. V gave up 2 bases and J gave up 2 bases, with 17 bases separating them. The CDR3 has 16 amino acids. The chain's CDR3 is CASSFGGPGVTYEQYF. The DNA of the CDR3 is TGCGCCAGCAGCTTTGGGGGGCCCGGCGTTACCTACGAGCAGTACTTC.

CDR3: CASRERLHTDTQYF. CDR3 DNA sequence: TGTGCCAGCAGGGAAAGACTACACACAGATACGCAGTATTTT. V gene TRBV6-6 combines with J gene TRBJ2-3; a weak D match, TRBD2 (5 bases). Germline CDR1 and CDR2: MNHNY and SVGAGI (reference sequence). Trimming stripped 6 bases from V and 2 bases from J, with 12 bases between. CDR3 size: 14 residues.

This clone has a handful of counts. The same CDR3 arises from other DNA sequences in this sample as well. The chain carries TRBV20-1 and TRBJ2-3; D is perhaps TRBD1 (5 bases). Germline CDR1 DFQATT, CDR2 SNEGSKA (reference sequence). This CDR3 spans 11 amino acids. Trimming cost V 5 bases and J 5 bases, with 8 bases left between them. The CDR3 nucleotides are TGCAGTGCTTGGGGCGGAGATACGCAGTATTTT. This codes for CSAWGGDTQYF.

The chain has TRBV28 and TRBJ2-1, with TRBD2 as a possible D gene (6 bases). Germline CDR1 reads MDHEN; CDR2 reads SYDVKM. The CDR3 has 13 residues. V was trimmed by 0 bases and J by 10 bases, leaving 10 bases between them. The CDR3 spells CASSLWGEAEQFF. The CDR3, as DNA: TGTGCCAGCAGTTTATGGGGGGAGGCGGAGCAGTTCTTC.

This clone is a singleton in its sample. The V call is TRBV7-9, the J call TRBJ2-2, with D maybe TRBD1 (5 bases). Germline CDR1 SEHNR, CDR2 FQNEAQ (reference sequence). With 1 base removed from V and 5 bases from J, the gap between germline ends came to 8 bases. This CDR3 contains 14 residues. In DNA, the CDR3 is TGTGCCAGCAGCTTAGGGACACTAACCGGGGAGCTGTTTTTT. This encodes CASSLGTLTGELFF.

This clone was seen a handful of times. This chain uses TRBV2 with TRBJ1-2; TRBD1 matches 7 bases. The CDR3 loop spans 14 amino acids. Unmatched junction bases numbered 10, after V lost 8 bases and J lost 4 bases. From germline, CDR1 is SNHLY and CDR2 FYNNEI. DNA of the CDR3: TGTGCCAGCGGGGGGAGACAGGGAATCTATGGCTACACCTTC. As protein: CASGGRQGIYGYTF.

The chain couples TRBV9 to TRBJ2-7; 9 bases agree with TRBD1. The V gene's germline CDR1 is SGDLS and CDR2 YYNGEE. With V trimmed by 2 bases and J by 7 bases, 7 bases remained unmatched. CDR3 size: 14 residues. The CDR3 reads CASSVGQGLREQYF. Here the CDR3 DNA reads TGTGCCAGCAGCGTGGGACAGGGCCTTCGAGAGCAGTACTTC.

This clone was seen a single time. This rearrangement joins TRBV10-3 to TRBJ1-2; D is undetermined. V lost 8 bases and J lost 6, with 19 bases in between. Germline CDR1 ENHRY, CDR2 SYGVKD. This CDR3 has 14 residues. CDR3 bases: TGTGCCATCGGAGTAGAACAGCCCGGGGATGGCTACACCTTC. Translated, it gives CAIGVEQPGDGYTF.

Only one count was recorded for this clone. A much larger clone is a single base away; this may be a read error. The J gene is TRBJ1-2, the V gene TRBV15, with no clear D. Germline V CDR1 and CDR2: LNHNV, YYDKDF (reference sequence). Trimming took off 1 base at V and 5 bases at J, with 8 bases between the two ends. The CDR3 runs to 13 residues. DNA for the CDR3: TGTGCCACCAGCAGAGGGACGGATTATGGCTACACCTTC. Its protein product is CATSRGTDYGYTF.

This clone was seen just once. The chain employs TRBV5-8 and TRBJ2-2; 9 bases are a match to TRBD1. The CDR3 is 16 amino acids. Unmatched junction bases numbered 5, after V lost 2 bases and J lost 3 bases. From germline, CDR1 is SGHTS and CDR2 YDEGEE. The CDR3 reads CASSFRDRVDTGELFF. The CDR3 bases are TGTGCCAGCAGCTTTAGGGACAGGGTCGACACCGGGGAGCTGTTTTTT.

This chain joins TRBV28 and TRBJ1-3; D may be TRBD1 (5 bases). CDR3 length equals 13 residues. In germline, CDR1 is MDHEN, CDR2 SYDVKM. Trimming shortened V by 8 bases and J by 4 bases, and 12 bases separated the two germline ends. The CDR3 here is CASVGTWGNTIYF. In DNA, the CDR3 is TGTGCCAGCGTGGGGACCTGGGGAAACACCATATATTTT.

The chain employs TRBV7-2 and TRBJ2-3; 10 nucleotides match TRBD2. The CDR3 runs to 16 residues. Per germline, CDR1 SGHTA and CDR2 FQGNSA. J gave up 11 bases and V 5 bases, and 16 bases lay outside the gene matches. CDR3 nucleotide sequence: TGTGCCAGCAGCCCCCTCGGACTAGCGGATAACTCGGGGCAGTATTTT. Its protein product is CASSPLGLADNSGQYF.

Worth noting for this clone: At the DNA level, this CDR3 is encoded by other sequences in the same sample as well. The V and J genes are TRBV5-1 and TRBJ2-3; TRBD2 matches 11 bases. Looked up from germline, CDR1 is SGHRS and CDR2 is YFSETQ. V was pared by 4 bases and J by 0 bases, with 1 base of the junction left unmatched. The CDR3 spans 15 residues. CDR3 bases: TGCGCCAGCAGCCTAGCGGGGGGTAGCACAGATACGCAGTATTTT. Amino acid sequence: CASSLAGGSTDTQYF.

This chain joins TRBV11-2 and TRBJ2-2; 7 bases match TRBD1. CDR1 is SGHAT, CDR2 FQNNGV, per germline. Losses at the gene ends were 4 bases for V and 4 bases for J; bases not matched to a gene: 9. This CDR3 has 16 amino acids. As DNA, the CDR3 is TGTGCCAGCAGCTCGAGGACAGGCGGCGGCACCGGGGAGCTGTTTTTT. It codes for CASSSRTGGGTGELFF.

About this clone itself: Other DNA sequences of this sample code for an identical CDR3. The rearrangement joins TRBV7-3 to TRBJ2-1; D is perhaps TRBD2 (5 bases). V was clipped by 5 bases and J by 4 bases, with 12 bases between them. Germline values: CDR1 SGHTA, CDR2 FQGTGA. The CDR3 spans 14 residues. CDR3 region: CASSLLPGYNEQFF. The CDR3 DNA reads TGTGCCAGCAGCCTGCTGCCGGGATACAATGAGCAGTTCTTC.

This chain joins TRBV7-9 and TRBJ1-2, with D uncertain. CDR1 SEHNR and CDR2 FQNEAQ come from the germline V gene (reference sequence). The CDR3 runs 13 residues. With 5 bases removed from V and 5 bases from J, the gap between germline ends came to 12 bases. The CDR3 reads CASSTTTAYGYTF. The CDR3 DNA follows: TGTGCCAGCAGCACCACGACGGCGTATGGCTACACCTTC.

This chain joins TRBV6-4 and TRBJ2-1; maybe TRBD1 (6 bases). Germline-derived CDR1 and CDR2 are MRHNA and SNTAGT. V shed 6 bases and J shed 2 bases, with 14 bases lying between them. This CDR3 has 15 residues. The CDR3 nucleotides read TGTGCCAGCAGCGGGGACATGGGGGCCTACAATGAGCAGTTCTTC. Amino acids: CASSGDMGAYNEQFF.

This chain joins TRBV7-2 and TRBJ2-3; 9 nucleotides align to TRBD2. This CDR3 has 13 amino acids. Germline V gene data show CDR1 as SGHTA and CDR2 as FQGNSA. The V and J ends lost 11 bases and 3 bases, in that order; junction bases with no gene match: 6. The CDR3 sequence: CAGSGSWTDTQYF. CDR3 coding DNA: TGTGCCGGTAGCGGGAGTTGGACAGATACGCAGTATTTT.

V gene TRBV7-9 combines with J gene TRBJ2-3, with 9 bases identical to TRBD2. CDR3 length equals 14 residues. V lost 5 bases, J lost 4 bases, and 4 bases stayed unmatched. Per germline, CDR1 SEHNR and CDR2 FQNEAQ (reference sequence). In DNA form, the CDR3 reads TGTGCCAGCAGCATTAGCGGGAGCGCAGATACGCAGTATTTT. It is translated as CASSISGSADTQYF. The full variable domain, completed using reference TRBV7-9 and TRBJ2-3, is DTGVSQNPRHKITKRGQNVTFRCDPISEHNRLYWYRQTLGQGPEFLTYFQNEAQLEKSRLLSDRFSAERPKGSFSTLEIQRTEQGDSAMYLCASSISGSADTQYFGPGTRLTVL.

The chain joins TRBV5-6 to TRBJ2-2; 11 bases align to TRBD2. The germline gives CDR1 SGHDT, CDR2 YYEEEE. The CDR3 has 18 amino acids. V gave up 1 base and J gave up 4 bases; unmatched junction bases: 9. CDR3 in DNA: TGTGCCAGCAGCTTGCGACTAGCGGGGACCTTGGGCACCGGGGAGCTGTTTTTT. Residues: CASSLRLAGTLGTGELFF. Drawing the rest from reference TRBV5-6 and TRBJ2-2, the complete variable domain is DAGVTQSPTHLIKTRGQQVTLRCSPKSGHDTVSWYQQALGQGPQFIFQYYEEEERQRGNFPDRFSGHQFPNYSSELNVNALLLGDSALYLCASSLRLAGTLGTGELFFGEGSRLTVL.

The genes are TRBV7-9 and TRBJ2-7, with TRBD2 matching 9 bases. V gave up 11 bases and J gave up 4 bases; unmatched junction bases: 12. Germline loops: CDR1 SEHNR, CDR2 FQNEAQ (reference sequence). The CDR3 loop spans 14 amino acids. The CDR3: CALSGGRAQYEQYF. Here the CDR3 DNA reads TGTGCCCTCTCGGGCGGGAGGGCTCAGTACGAGCAGTACTTC.

CDR3 region: CASSKTGLGTEAFF. CDR3 nucleotides: TGCGCCAGCAGTAAAACAGGGCTCGGCACTGAAGCTTTCTTT. This rearrangement joins TRBV5-1 to TRBJ1-1; possible D gene TRBD1, 6 bases. The CDR3 has 14 residues. In germline, CDR1 is SGHRS, CDR2 YFSETQ. The germline V and J ends were trimmed by 5 bases and 4 bases, with 15 bases remaining between them.

The rearrangement uses TRBV5-1 and TRBJ2-7, with TRBD1 matching 7 bases. There are 13 residues in the CDR3. In germline, CDR1 is SGHRS, CDR2 YFSETQ. V trimming: 4 bases; J trimming: 4 bases; junction bases outside the gene matches: 5. The CDR3 sequence: CASSPTGQYEQYF. CDR3 DNA sequence: TGCGCCAGCAGCCCGACAGGGCAGTACGAGCAGTACTTC.

This chain links TRBV15 with TRBJ1-2; TRBD1 matches at 8 bases. The CDR3 contains 16 residues. Trimming took 0 bases from V and 6 from J; bases not matched to a gene: 9. Per the germline V gene, CDR1 is LNHNV and CDR2 is YYDKDF (reference sequence). The CDR3 loop is CATSRDAPGGANGYTF. The CDR3 region has the DNA TGTGCCACCAGCAGAGATGCCCCAGGGGGCGCGAATGGCTACACCTTC.

The chain employs TRBV21-1 and TRBJ2-5; TRBD1 reflects the table's D call only, with no check against the DNA. TRBV21-1 is a documented pseudogene. This CDR3 spans 17 amino acids. CDR3 bases: TGTGCCAGCAGCAAATGTTTGACAGGGCTTGGTGGGGAGACCCAGTACTTC. It codes for CASSKCLTGLGGETQYF.

This clone was detected only once. J is TRBJ1-1 and V is TRBV10-3, with D unclear. The CDR3 covers 13 residues. V was pared by 3 bases and J by 8 bases, with 13 bases between. Germline V gene lookup returns CDR1 ENHRY and CDR2 SYGVKD. The CDR3 DNA is TGTGCCATCAGTGATCCCCGGGTTTTGGAAGCTTTCTTT. Protein sequence: CAISDPRVLEAFF.

The genes are TRBV19 and TRBJ2-7; 8 bases are a match to TRBD1. The CDR3 consists of 14 residues. Germline V gene data show CDR1 as LNHDA and CDR2 as SQIVND (reference sequence). V dropped 6 bases and J dropped 5; count of bases not matched to a gene: 9. The CDR3 loop reads CASSSTGGINEQYF. The CDR3, as DNA: TGTGCCAGTAGCTCTACAGGGGGTATAAACGAGCAGTACTTC.

In the case of this clone: One end of the junction varies from germline; a read error may be responsible. The chain combines TRBV11-2 with TRBJ2-7; maybe TRBD2 (5 bases). From germline, CDR1 is SGHAT and CDR2 FQNNGV. The CDR3 has 16 amino acids. Written as DNA, the CDR3 is TGTGCCAGCAGCCCTACTTCTGGCGCGGGCTCCTACGAGCAGTATTTC. It is translated as CASSPTSGAGSYEQYF.